The 10 T cell receptor beta chains reported below all come from one sample, sequenced in a study of T-cell reconstitution after alpha-beta-depleted transplantation in children. Preparation of the TCRbeta library involved a method that used unique molecular identifiers. TCRdb processed the PCR reads anew with MiXCR; each CDR3 protein has one entry. Here the sample spans about 400,000 distinct CDR3 sequences, roughly 22% being singletons. This material consisted of PBMCs from the stem cell graft donor, taken from the stem cell graft. These receptors were taken from a human donor who donated a stem cell graft to a child with acute myeloid leukemia.

This clonotype was observed a handful of times. This sequence joins TRBV12-3 or TRBV12-4 and TRBJ2-7; 9 bases are shared with TRBD1. CDR3 length: 15 residues. V was pared by 4 bases and J by 3 bases, with 7 bases of the junction left unmatched. CDR3 DNA sequence: TGTGCCAGCAGTTCTCGACAGGGGGATCGCTACGAGCAGTACTTC. Amino acid sequence: CASSSRQGDRYEQYF.

V and J are TRBV4-3 and TRBJ2-5; TRBD1 agrees at 10 bases. Germline CDR1 and CDR2: LGHNA and YSLEER. V lost 1 base to trimming and J lost 3 bases; unmatched junction nucleotides: 2. CDR3 length: 15 amino acids. CDR3 bases: TGCGCCAGCAGCCAAGGAGGGACAGGGGAAGAGACCCAGTACTTC. This gives the protein CASSQGGTGEETQYF.

This clonotype was seen once. The chain recombines TRBV12-3 or TRBV12-4 with TRBJ2-1; D may match TRBD1 or TRBD2 (5 bases each). V was pared by 4 bases and J by 10 bases, with 14 bases between. The CDR3 sequence is 13 residues long. CDR3 sequence reads: CASSSQSGDEQFF. DNA of the CDR3: TGTGCCAGCAGTTCCCAAAGTGGGGACGAGCAGTTCTTC.

The chain is built from TRBV6-5 and TRBJ1-2; the D gene is possibly TRBD1 (5 bases). This CDR3 comprises 14 residues. V lost 6 bases, J lost 6 bases, and 17 bases lay in between. Per the germline V gene, CDR1 is MNHEY and CDR2 is SVGAGI. The CDR3 coding sequence is TGTGCCAGCAGGGGCATGGGACTGGGGGATGGCTACACCTTC. This translates into CASRGMGLGDGYTF.

Here the CDR3 DNA reads TGTGCCAGCAGTGAAACAACAGGGGGGCGTGAAAAACTGTTTTTT. This codes for CASSETTGGREKLFF. The chain has TRBV2 and TRBJ1-4; TRBD1 matches at 8 bases. The germline V gene has CDR1 SNHLY and CDR2 FYNNEI. This CDR3 comprises 15 residues. V gave up 2 bases and J gave up 7 bases; unmatched junction bases: 6.

A few counts support this clonotype. The chain has TRBV28 and TRBJ2-3; D tentatively fits TRBD1 or TRBD2 (5 bases each). The CDR3 sequence is 18 residues long. Germline CDR1 MDHEN, CDR2 SYDVKM. Between the trimmed V and J ends, which lost 6 bases and 2 bases, there was a span of 24 bases. The CDR3 DNA reads as TGTGCCAGCAGCCAAATAGGGGTAGGGACCGAAAACACAGATACGCAGTATTTT. Amino acid sequence: CASSQIGVGTENTDTQYF.

V is TRBV7-9 and J is TRBJ2-7; tentatively, D is TRBD2 (5 bases). The V end was cut by 9 bases, the J end by 0 bases, with 18 bases between. Germline loops: CDR1 SEHNR, CDR2 FQNEAQ (reference sequence). The length of the CDR3 is 15 residues. The chain's CDR3 is CASQTYGGSSYEQYF. For the CDR3, the DNA is TGTGCCAGTCAAACATATGGCGGGTCCTCCTACGAGCAGTACTTC.

The gene calls are TRBV28 and TRBJ2-1; perhaps TRBD1 as D (6 bases). Germline CDR1 reads MDHEN; CDR2 reads SYDVKM. Trimming stripped 5 bases from V and 9 bases from J, with 23 bases between. This CDR3 has 16 amino acids. CDR3 residues: CASSTPNPVQGFEQFF. CDR3 sequence (DNA): TGTGCCAGCAGTACACCCAACCCCGTACAGGGATTTGAGCAGTTCTTC.

This clonotype turned up a few times. The gene calls are TRBV4-2 and TRBJ2-3, with D perhaps matching TRBD2 (5 bases). The CDR3 covers 13 residues. Germline V gene lookup returns CDR1 LGHNA and CDR2 YNFKEQ. Trimming removed 1 base from V and 6 bases from J, with 8 bases in between. The CDR3 region is CASSQVVADTQYF. The CDR3 DNA reads as TGTGCCAGCAGCCAAGTCGTAGCGGATACGCAGTATTTT.

In this sample, this clonotype turned up a few times. This rearrangement joins TRBV6-2 or TRBV6-3 to TRBJ2-2, with 10 bases aligning to TRBD2. Germline V gene data show CDR1 as MNHEY and CDR2 as SVGEGT. CDR3 size: 20 residues. J was trimmed by 0 bases and V by 4 bases; bases with no gene match: 14. The CDR3 bases are TGTGCCAGCAGTTCCCGCTCGACTAGCGGGCCGCTTTCGAACACCGGGGAGCTGTTTTTT. It yields the protein CASSSRSTSGPLSNTGELFF.